This T cell receptor (beta chain) was sequenced for a study of blood T cell repertoires in COVID-19. About the research overall: COVID-19 samples, acute and convalescent, were from the United States, Italy and Spain.

The germline gives CDR1 GTSNPN, CDR2 SVGIG (reference sequence). This CDR3 contains 13 residues. V lost 2 bases to trimming and J lost 1 base, with 8 bases between them. Clones were read by immunoSEQ multiplex PCR, and TCRdb kept only the in-frame ones, dropping some. In the table there are tens of thousands of clones, more than 75% of which are singletons. Participants were aged about 18 to 90 years, lived in about 26 US areas, and enrolled virtually. This chain links TRBV30 with TRBJ1-1; a weak D match, TRBD1 (6 bases). This receptor was identified in a woman between 50 and 59 years old with acute COVID-19. Sequenced input: PBMCs or T cells enriched from blood (not recorded which). The CDR3 sequence: CAWSRQENTEAFF. The CDR3, as DNA: TGTGCCTGGAGTAGACAGGAGAACACTGAAGCTTTCTTT.